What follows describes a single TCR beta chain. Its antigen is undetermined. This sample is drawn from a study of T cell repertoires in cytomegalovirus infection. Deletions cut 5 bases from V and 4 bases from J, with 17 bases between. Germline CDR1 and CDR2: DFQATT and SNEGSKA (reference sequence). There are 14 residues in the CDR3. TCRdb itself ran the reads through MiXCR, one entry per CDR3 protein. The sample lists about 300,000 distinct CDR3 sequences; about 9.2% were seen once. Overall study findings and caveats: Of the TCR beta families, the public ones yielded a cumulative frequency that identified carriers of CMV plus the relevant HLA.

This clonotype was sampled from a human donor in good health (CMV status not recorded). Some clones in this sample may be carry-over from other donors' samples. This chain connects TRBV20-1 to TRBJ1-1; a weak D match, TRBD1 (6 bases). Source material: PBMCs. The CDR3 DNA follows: TGCAGTGCTCGGCCCGGGGGGGCGAGCACTGAAGCTTTCTTT. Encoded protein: CSARPGGASTEAFF.